These 23 T cell receptor beta chains came from one sample sequenced in a study of T cell changes during pregnancy in multiple sclerosis. Libraries were prepared by immunoSEQ multiplex PCR; TCRdb keeps only in-frame clonotypes and omits some of them. The sample lists 85,000 to 130,000 clones; about 90% were seen once. The input for sequencing was peripheral blood, taken before pregnancy. The origin of the receptors is a female donor with multiple sclerosis, enrolled in a pregnancy study.

This clone was seen just once. The rearrangement uses TRBV14 and TRBJ2-5; D not resolved. Trimming pared 4 bases from V and 5 bases from J, leaving 14 bases between. Germline V gives CDR1 SGHDN, CDR2 FVKESK. CDR3 length equals 14 residues. CDR3 coding DNA: TGTGCCAGCAGCCGCGGCCCACCGCGGGAGACCCAGTACTTC. Protein: CASSRGPPRETQYF. The entire variable domain, with the rest obtained from reference TRBV14 and TRBJ2-5, is as follows: EAGVTQFPSHSVIEKGQTVTLRCDPISGHDNLYWYRRVMGKEIKFLLHFVKESKQDESGMPNNRFLAERTGGTYSTLKVQPAELEDSGVYFCASSRGPPRETQYFGPGTRLLVL.

The rearrangement links TRBV7-8 to TRBJ1-4; D uncertain. The CDR3 runs 14 residues. From germline, CDR1 is SGHVS and CDR2 FQNEAQ. The V end lost 3 bases, the J end lost 5 bases, and 10 bases lay between the germline ends. The CDR3, as DNA: TGTGCCAGCAGCTTGGGAGTCGCCAATGAAAAACTGTTTTTT. Encoded protein: CASSLGVANEKLFF.

This chain connects TRBV6-4 to TRBJ2-1; 10 bases fit TRBD2. The V and J ends lost 5 bases and 5 bases, in that order; junction bases with no gene match: 6. In germline, CDR1 is MRHNA, CDR2 SNTAGT. The CDR3 totals 15 residues. CDR3 DNA: TGTGCCAGCAGTCGAAGCGGGGGGGCGGACAATGAGCAGTTCTTC. Its translation is CASSRSGGADNEQFF.

The chain's CDR3 is CASSFTGSQDEQFF. CDR3 coding DNA: TGTGCCAGCTCGTTCACAGGCAGCCAGGATGAGCAGTTCTTC. The V and J genes are TRBV18 and TRBJ2-1; tentatively, D is TRBD1 (5 bases). In germline, CDR1 is KGHSH, CDR2 LQKENI. V lost 6 bases and J 8 bases, leaving 17 bases between the germline ends. The CDR3 contains 14 residues.

The chain carries TRBV27 and TRBJ2-7; 7 bases are a match to TRBD2. The CDR3 runs 14 residues. V was clipped by 2 bases and J by 6 bases; unmatched bases: 7. CDR1 and CDR2 (germline): MNHEY, SMNVEV (reference sequence). The CDR3 is CASSLGGSVGEQYF. DNA of the CDR3: TGTGCCAGCAGTTTAGGCGGGAGTGTTGGCGAGCAGTACTTC.

This chain links TRBV4-1 with TRBJ1-1, with D tentatively TRBD1 (6 bases). Deletions cut 0 bases from V and 4 bases from J, with 12 bases between. The germline V gene has CDR1 MGHRA and CDR2 YSYEKL. The CDR3 totals 15 residues. The DNA for the CDR3 is TGCGCCAGCAGCCAAGAGACAGGTGTGGCCACTGAAGCTTTCTTT. Its translation: CASSQETGVATEAFF.

V gene TRBV10-3 combines with J gene TRBJ1-1, with 8 nucleotides matching TRBD1. The CDR3 runs to 15 residues. The ends lost 6 bases at V and 1 base at J; junction bases unmatched: 7. Germline V gives CDR1 ENHRY, CDR2 SYGVKD. For the CDR3, the DNA is TGTGCCATCAGCCTGACAGGGGAGGGGAACACTGAAGCTTTCTTT. Translated, it gives CAISLTGEGNTEAFF.

The chain couples TRBV29-1 to TRBJ2-7, with 7 nucleotides matching TRBD1. CDR1 SQVTM and CDR2 ANQGSEA come from the germline V gene. Trimming took 7 bases from V and 0 from J; bases not matched to a gene: 6. The CDR3 length is 13 residues. The CDR3 is CSALRDSSYEQYF. The CDR3 DNA reads TGCAGCGCTCTCCGGGACAGCTCCTACGAGCAGTACTTC.

Concerning this clone itself: The junction shows a germline mismatch at one end, possibly a read error. The gene calls are TRBV28 and TRBJ1-2, with TRBD1 matching 9 bases. The CDR3 totals 16 residues. Looked up from germline, CDR1 is MDHEN and CDR2 is SYDVKM. The CDR3: CTSRYRDRVFYYGYTF. The CDR3 nucleotides read TGTACCAGTAGATACAGGGACAGGGTCTTTTACTATGGCTACACCTTC.

The V and J genes are TRBV13 and TRBJ1-5; the D gene is possibly TRBD1 (6 bases). Trimming stripped 0 bases from V and 10 bases from J, with 19 bases between. CDR3 length: 16 amino acids. Germline lookup yields CDR1 PRHDT and CDR2 FYEKMQ (reference sequence). The CDR3 sequence is CASSLGPGEGGSPQHF. The CDR3 DNA sequence: TGTGCCAGCAGCTTAGGCCCCGGGGAGGGGGGCAGCCCCCAGCATTTT.

There are a few counts of this clone. The chain employs TRBV7-3 and TRBJ1-2, with 8 bases lining up with TRBD1. CDR3 length: 13 amino acids. The germline V gene has CDR1 SGHTA and CDR2 FQGTGA. The V and J ends lost 5 bases and 7 bases, in that order; junction bases with no gene match: 6. The CDR3: CASSPDRGFGYTF. In DNA form, the CDR3 reads TGTGCCAGCAGCCCCGACAGGGGTTTTGGCTACACCTTC.

This clone has a single count. The chain couples TRBV7-8 to TRBJ2-2, with 13 bases identical to TRBD2. V was clipped by 7 bases and J by 4 bases; unmatched bases: 15. This CDR3 comprises 19 residues. CDR1 is SGHVS and CDR2 is FQNEAQ in the germline V gene. The CDR3 DNA sequence: TGTGCCAGCAACGAAGGACTAGCGGGAGCCCACCGAGGCACCGGGGAGCTGTTTTTT. Protein sequence: CASNEGLAGAHRGTGELFF.

The V gene is TRBV28, the J gene TRBJ2-1, with no clear D. CDR3 length: 13 amino acids. CDR1 and CDR2 (germline): MDHEN, SYDVKM. The germline V and J ends were trimmed by 6 bases and 8 bases, with 14 bases remaining between them. The CDR3 loop reads CASSPRFPHEQFF. The CDR3, as DNA: TGTGCCAGCAGCCCTAGATTTCCCCATGAGCAGTTCTTC.

V usage is TRBV5-6 and J usage is TRBJ2-4; D gene unclear. CDR1 SGHDT and CDR2 YYEEEE come from the germline V gene. V lost 0 bases to trimming and J lost 3 bases, with 10 bases between them. CDR3 length: 15 residues. CDR3 loop: CASSLVLLDKNIQYF. CDR3 DNA sequence: TGTGCCAGCAGCTTGGTCTTGCTAGACAAAAACATTCAGTACTTC.

This clone has just one count. The rearrangement joins TRBV15 to TRBJ2-5; 9 positions agree with TRBD2. Germline CDR1 reads LNHNV; CDR2 reads YYDKDF (reference sequence). V lost 3 bases, J lost 0 bases, and 5 bases stayed unmatched. The CDR3 is made up of 16 amino acids. In DNA, the CDR3 is TGTGCCACCAGCAGTATCTCTAGCGGGGACCAAGAGACCCAGTACTTC. This sequence encodes CATSSISSGDQETQYF.

This clone has a single count. The chain uses TRBV6-9 and TRBJ1-6; 7 bases map to TRBD1. V was pared by 3 bases and J by 11 bases, with 7 bases of the junction left unmatched. Per the germline V gene, CDR1 is MNHGY and CDR2 is SVAAGI. This CDR3 has 14 amino acids. The CDR3 reads CASSYGDSPTPLHF. The CDR3, as DNA: TGTGCCAGCAGTTACGGGGACAGCCCCACACCCCTCCACTTT.

The sample holds a few counts of this clone. CDR3 in DNA: TGTGCCAGTAGTACGGACAGGGGTCTTACCGAGCAGTACTTC. This codes for CASSTDRGLTEQYF. The rearrangement uses TRBV19 and TRBJ2-7; 9 positions agree with TRBD1. The CDR3 is 14 amino acids. V gave up 4 bases and J gave up 6 bases; unmatched junction bases: 7. The germline gives CDR1 LNHDA, CDR2 SQIVND (reference sequence).

The chain employs TRBV18 and TRBJ2-1; TRBD2 is a possible D gene (5 bases). This CDR3 spans 15 amino acids. The V gene lost 3 bases and the J gene lost 8 bases, with 17 bases spanning the gap. From germline, CDR1 is KGHSH and CDR2 LQKENI. The CDR3 DNA follows: TGTGCCAGCTCACCCTGGACGCTCCAGGAGGATGAGCAGTTCTTC. It translates to CASSPWTLQEDEQFF. Full variable domain (outside the CDR3, taken from reference TRBV18 and TRBJ2-1): NAGVMQNPRHLVRRRGQEARLRCSPMKGHSHVYWYRQLPEEGLKFMVYLQKENIIDESGMPKERFSAEFPKEGPSILRIQQVVRGDSAAYFCASSPWTLQEDEQFFGPGTRLTVL.

The V and J genes are TRBV6-5 and TRBJ1-4; 11 positions match TRBD1. Germline trimming cut 5 bases from V and 8 bases from J; bases unmatched to any gene: 7. This CDR3 region has 15 residues. CDR1 and CDR2 from the germline V gene are MNHEY and SVGAGI. CDR3 sequence: CASSKGTGGREKLFF. The CDR3 bases are TGTGCCAGCAGTAAGGGGACAGGGGGAAGAGAAAAACTGTTTTTT.

This chain connects TRBV7-9 to TRBJ2-1; D may be TRBD2 (5 bases). The CDR3 sequence is 12 residues long. Per the germline V gene, CDR1 is SEHNR and CDR2 is FQNEAQ (reference sequence). Between the trimmed V and J ends, which lost 0 bases and 10 bases, there was a span of 7 bases. The CDR3 sequence is CASSLAGVEQFF. DNA of the CDR3: TGTGCCAGCAGCTTAGCGGGAGTCGAGCAGTTCTTC.

The rearrangement links TRBV5-4 to TRBJ2-1; 14 nucleotides match TRBD2. The CDR3 totals 15 residues. CDR1 is SGHNT and CDR2 is YYREEE in the germline V gene (reference sequence). V dropped 4 bases and J dropped 7; count of bases not matched to a gene: 4. CDR3 in DNA: TGTGCCAGCAGCCCGGGACTAGCGGGGGATAATGAGCAGTTCTTC. This sequence encodes CASSPGLAGDNEQFF.

J is TRBJ2-5 and V is TRBV23-1; TRBD1 aligns across 9 bases. TRBV23-1 is an open reading frame whose function is uncertain. The length of the CDR3 is 15 residues. The V segment lost 6 bases and the J segment 4 bases; nucleotides outside the gene matches: 9. The CDR3 region is CASRQTGGSRETQYF. CDR3 sequence (DNA): TGCGCCAGCAGACAGACAGGGGGTTCTAGAGAGACCCAGTACTTC.

This chain joins TRBV5-1 and TRBJ2-3; perhaps TRBD2 as D (6 bases). V dropped 4 bases and J dropped 5 bases, with 17 bases sitting between them. Germline assignment: CDR1 SGHRS and CDR2 YFSETQ. The CDR3 has 15 residues. The CDR3 reads CASSAGPSFLDTQYF. In DNA, the CDR3 is TGCGCCAGCAGCGCGGGACCCTCCTTCTTAGATACGCAGTATTTT. Full variable domain (remainder filled in from reference TRBV5-1 and TRBJ2-3): KAGVTQTPRYLIKTRGQQVTLSCSPISGHRSVSWYQQTPGQGLQFLFEYFSETQRNKGNFPGRFSGRQFSNSRSEMNVSTLELGDSALYLCASSAGPSFLDTQYFGPGTRLTVL.